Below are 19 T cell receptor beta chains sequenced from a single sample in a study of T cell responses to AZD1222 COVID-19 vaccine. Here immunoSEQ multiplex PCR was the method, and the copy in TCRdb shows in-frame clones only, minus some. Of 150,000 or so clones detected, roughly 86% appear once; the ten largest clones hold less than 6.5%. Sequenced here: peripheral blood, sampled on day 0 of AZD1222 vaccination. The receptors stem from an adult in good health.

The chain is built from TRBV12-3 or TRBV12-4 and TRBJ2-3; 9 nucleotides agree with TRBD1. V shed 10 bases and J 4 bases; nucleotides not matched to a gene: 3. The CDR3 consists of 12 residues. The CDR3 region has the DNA TGTGCCACCCGGACAGGGGCAGATACGCAGTATTTT. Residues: CATRTGADTQYF.

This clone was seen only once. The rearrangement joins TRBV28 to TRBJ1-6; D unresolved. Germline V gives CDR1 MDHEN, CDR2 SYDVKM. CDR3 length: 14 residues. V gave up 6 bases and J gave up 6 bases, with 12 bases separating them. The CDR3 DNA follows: TGTGCCAGCAGCCGGGGAGGAGTTAATTCACCCCTCCACTTT. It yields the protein CASSRGGVNSPLHF.

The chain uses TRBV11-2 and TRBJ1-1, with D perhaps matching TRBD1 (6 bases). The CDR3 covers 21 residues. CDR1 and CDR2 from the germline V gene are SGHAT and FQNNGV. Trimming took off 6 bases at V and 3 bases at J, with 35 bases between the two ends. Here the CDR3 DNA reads TGTGCCAGCAGTTCGACCCGGGGGCAAGTGGCCGGGCCGAGGAGACACACTGAAGCTTTCTTT. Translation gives CASSSTRGQVAGPRRHTEAFF.

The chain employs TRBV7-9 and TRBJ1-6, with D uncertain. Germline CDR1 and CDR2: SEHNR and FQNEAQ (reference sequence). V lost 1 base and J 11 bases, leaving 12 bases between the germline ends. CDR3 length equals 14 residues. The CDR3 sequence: CASSLGAARPPLHF. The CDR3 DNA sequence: TGTGCCAGCAGCTTAGGGGCGGCCCGTCCACCCCTCCACTTT.

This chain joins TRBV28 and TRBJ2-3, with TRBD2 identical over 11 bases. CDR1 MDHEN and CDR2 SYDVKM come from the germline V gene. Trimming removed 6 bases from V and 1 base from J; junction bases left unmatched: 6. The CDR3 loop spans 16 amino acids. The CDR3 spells CASRPIAGGRTDTQYF. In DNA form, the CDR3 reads TGTGCCAGCAGACCAATAGCGGGAGGGCGCACAGATACGCAGTATTTT.

The DNA of the CDR3 is TGTGCCAGCGATAGGACCTCTAACTATGGCTACACCTTC. As protein: CASDRTSNYGYTF. J is TRBJ1-2 and V is TRBV12-3 or TRBV12-4; no clear D gene. The CDR3 is made up of 13 amino acids. V was clipped by 8 bases and J by 0 bases, with 10 bases between them.

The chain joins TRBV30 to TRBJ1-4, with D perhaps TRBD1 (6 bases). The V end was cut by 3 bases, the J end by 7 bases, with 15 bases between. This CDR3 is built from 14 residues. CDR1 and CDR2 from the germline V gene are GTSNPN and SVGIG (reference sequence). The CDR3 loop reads CAWRSRTVREKLFF. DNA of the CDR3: TGTGCCTGGAGATCGAGGACAGTCCGTGAAAAACTGTTTTTT.

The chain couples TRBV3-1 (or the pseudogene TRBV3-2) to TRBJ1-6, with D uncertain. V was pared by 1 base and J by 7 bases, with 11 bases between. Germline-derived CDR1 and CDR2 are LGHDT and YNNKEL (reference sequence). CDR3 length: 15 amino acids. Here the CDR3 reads CASSQGGMQNSPLHF. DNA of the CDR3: TGTGCCAGCAGCCAAGGCGGGATGCAAAATTCACCCCTCCACTTT.

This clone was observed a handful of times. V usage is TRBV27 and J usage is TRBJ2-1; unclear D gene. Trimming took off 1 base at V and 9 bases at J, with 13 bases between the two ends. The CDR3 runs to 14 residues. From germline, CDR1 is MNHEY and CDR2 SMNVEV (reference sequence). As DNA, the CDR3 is TGTGCCAGCAGTTTATTTCCCGGGTTGGGTGAGCAGTTCTTC. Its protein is CASSLFPGLGEQFF.

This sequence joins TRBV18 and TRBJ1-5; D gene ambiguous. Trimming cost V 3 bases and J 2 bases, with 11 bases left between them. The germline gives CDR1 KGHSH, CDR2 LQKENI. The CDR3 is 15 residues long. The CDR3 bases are TGTGCCAGCTCACCGGAAGGGATCGGCAATCAGCCCCAGCATTTT. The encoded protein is CASSPEGIGNQPQHF.

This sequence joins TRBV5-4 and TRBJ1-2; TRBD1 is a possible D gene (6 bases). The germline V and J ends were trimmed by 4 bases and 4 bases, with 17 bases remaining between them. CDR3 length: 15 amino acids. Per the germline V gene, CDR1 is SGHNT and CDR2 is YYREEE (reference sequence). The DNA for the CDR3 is TGTGCCAGCAGCCGTGAGGGGGTGATCCTCTATGGCTACACCTTC. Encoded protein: CASSREGVILYGYTF.

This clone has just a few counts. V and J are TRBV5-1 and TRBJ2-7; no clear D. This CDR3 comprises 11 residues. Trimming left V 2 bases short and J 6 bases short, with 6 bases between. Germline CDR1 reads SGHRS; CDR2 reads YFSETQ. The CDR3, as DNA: TGCGCCAGCAGCTTTTCCGGCGAGCAGTACTTC. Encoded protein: CASSFSGEQYF.

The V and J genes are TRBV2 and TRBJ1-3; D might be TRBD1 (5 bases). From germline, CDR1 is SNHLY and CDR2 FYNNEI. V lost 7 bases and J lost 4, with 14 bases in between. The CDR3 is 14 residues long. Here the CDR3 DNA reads TGTGCCAGCAATGGGGGGATCCCAGGAAACACCATATATTTT. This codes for CASNGGIPGNTIYF. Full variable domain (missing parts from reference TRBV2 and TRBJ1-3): EPEVTQTPSHQVTQMGQEVILRCVPISNHLYFYWYRQILGQKVEFLVSFYNNEISEKSEIFDDQFSVERPDGSNFTLKIRSTKLEDSAMYFCASNGGIPGNTIYFGEGSWLTVV.

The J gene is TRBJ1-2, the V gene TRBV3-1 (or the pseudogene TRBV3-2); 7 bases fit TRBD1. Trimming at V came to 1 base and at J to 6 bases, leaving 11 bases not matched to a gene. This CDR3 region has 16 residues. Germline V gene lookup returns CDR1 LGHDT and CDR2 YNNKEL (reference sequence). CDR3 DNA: TGTGCCAGCAGCCAAGTTCTCTCAGGGGGAAAAAATGGCTACACCTTC. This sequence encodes CASSQVLSGGKNGYTF.

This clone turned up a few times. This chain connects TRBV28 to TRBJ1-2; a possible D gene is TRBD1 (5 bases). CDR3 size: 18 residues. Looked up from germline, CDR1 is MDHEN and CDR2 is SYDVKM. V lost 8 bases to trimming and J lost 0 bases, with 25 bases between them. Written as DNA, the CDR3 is TGTGCCAGCCAAAGGTCCCGCGGGAGACAGAGTACTAACTATGGCTACACCTTC. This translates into CASQRSRGRQSTNYGYTF.

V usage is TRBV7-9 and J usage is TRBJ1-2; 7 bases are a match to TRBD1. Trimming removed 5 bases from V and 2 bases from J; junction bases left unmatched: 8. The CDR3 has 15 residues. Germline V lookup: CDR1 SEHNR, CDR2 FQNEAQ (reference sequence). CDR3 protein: CASSPVGTENYGYTF. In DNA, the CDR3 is TGTGCCAGCAGCCCGGTAGGGACAGAAAACTATGGCTACACCTTC.

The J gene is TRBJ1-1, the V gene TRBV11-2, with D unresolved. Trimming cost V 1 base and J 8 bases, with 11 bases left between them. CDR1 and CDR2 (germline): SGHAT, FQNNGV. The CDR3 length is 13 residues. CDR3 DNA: TGTGCCAGCAGCTTAGTACTTTCGGGCGAAGCTTTCTTT. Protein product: CASSLVLSGEAFF. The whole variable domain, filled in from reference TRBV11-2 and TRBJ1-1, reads EAGVAQSPRYKIIEKRQSVAFWCNPISGHATLYWYQQILGQGPKLLIQFQNNGVVDDSQLPKDRFSAERLKGVDSTLKIQPAKLEDSAVYLCASSLVLSGEAFFGQGTRLTVV.

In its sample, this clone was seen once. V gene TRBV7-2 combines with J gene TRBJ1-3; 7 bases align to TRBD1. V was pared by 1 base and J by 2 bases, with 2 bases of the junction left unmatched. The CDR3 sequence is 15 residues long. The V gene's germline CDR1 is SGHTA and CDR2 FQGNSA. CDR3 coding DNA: TGTGCCAGCAGCTTAGGACAGGGTGCTGGAAACACCATATATTTT. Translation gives CASSLGQGAGNTIYF.

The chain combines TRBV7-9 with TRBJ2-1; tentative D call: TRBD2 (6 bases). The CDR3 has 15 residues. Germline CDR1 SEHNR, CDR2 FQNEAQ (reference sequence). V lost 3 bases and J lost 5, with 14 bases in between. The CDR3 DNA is TGTGCCAGCAGCTTGGGGCAGGCGGGGCACAATGAGCAGTTCTTC. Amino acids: CASSLGQAGHNEQFF.